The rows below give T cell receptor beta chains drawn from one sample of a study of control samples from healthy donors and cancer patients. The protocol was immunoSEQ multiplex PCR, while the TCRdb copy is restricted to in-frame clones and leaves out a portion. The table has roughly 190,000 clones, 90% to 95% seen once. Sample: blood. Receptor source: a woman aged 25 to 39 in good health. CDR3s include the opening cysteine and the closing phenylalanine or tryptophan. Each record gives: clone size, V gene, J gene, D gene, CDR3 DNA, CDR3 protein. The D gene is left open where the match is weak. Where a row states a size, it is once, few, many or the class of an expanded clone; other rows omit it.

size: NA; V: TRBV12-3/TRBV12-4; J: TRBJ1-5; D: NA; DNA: TGTGCCAGCAGTTTAGTTTCTCAGCCCCAGCATTTT; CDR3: CASSLVSQPQHF
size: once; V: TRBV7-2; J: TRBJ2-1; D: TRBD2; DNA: TGTGCCAGCAGGAAAGCGGGGGATGAGCAGTTCTTC; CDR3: CASRKAGDEQFF
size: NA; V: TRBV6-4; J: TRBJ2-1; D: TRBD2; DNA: TGTGCCAGCAGTGGCGGGACTAGCGGGAGTGATGAGCAGTTCTTC; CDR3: CASSGGTSGSDEQFF
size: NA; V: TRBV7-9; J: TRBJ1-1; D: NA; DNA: TGTGCCAGCCGGGCAGTCGAAGGGACTGAAGCTTTCTTT; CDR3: CASRAVEGTEAFF
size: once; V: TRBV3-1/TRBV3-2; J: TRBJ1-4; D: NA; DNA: TGTGCCAGCAGCAAAACGGGTAATTCGGATGAAAAACTGTTTTTT; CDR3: CASSKTGNSDEKLFF
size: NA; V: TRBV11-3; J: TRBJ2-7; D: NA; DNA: TGTGCCAGCAGCAAACACTACGAGCAGTACTTC; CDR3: CASSKHYEQYF
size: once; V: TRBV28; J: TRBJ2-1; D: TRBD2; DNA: TGTGCCAGCAGTTTACCGGGACTAGCGGGGAGAGAGCAGTTCTTC; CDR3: CASSLPGLAGREQFF
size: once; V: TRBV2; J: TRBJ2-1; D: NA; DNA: TGTGCCAGCAGTGTACAGGGCAACAATGAGCAGTTCTTC; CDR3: CASSVQGNNEQFF
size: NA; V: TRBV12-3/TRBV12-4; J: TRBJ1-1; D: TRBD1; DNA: TGTGCCAGCAGGGACAGGAGTACTGAAGCTTTCTTT; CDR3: CASRDRSTEAFF
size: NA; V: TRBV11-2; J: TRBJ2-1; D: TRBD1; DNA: TGTGCCAGCAGCTTACGGACAGGGGGCAATGAGCAGTTCTTC; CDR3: CASSLRTGGNEQFF
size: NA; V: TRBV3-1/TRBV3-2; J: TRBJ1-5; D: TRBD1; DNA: TGTGCCAGCAGCCGACAGGGGGCCAATCAGCCCCAGCATTTT; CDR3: CASSRQGANQPQHF
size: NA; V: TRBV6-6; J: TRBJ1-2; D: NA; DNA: TGTGCCAGCAATGGGGGCAACTATGGCTACACCTTC; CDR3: CASNGGNYGYTF
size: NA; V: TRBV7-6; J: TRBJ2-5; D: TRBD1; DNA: TGTGCCAGCAGCGCGACAGGGGATCAAGAGACCCAGTACTTC; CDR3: CASSATGDQETQYF
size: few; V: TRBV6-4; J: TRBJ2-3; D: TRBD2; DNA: TGTGCCAGCAGTGACTCGTCTAGCGGGATCACAGATACGCAGTATTTT; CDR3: CASSDSSSGITDTQYF
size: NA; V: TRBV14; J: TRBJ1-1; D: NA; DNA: TGTGCCAGCAGCCAGGGGACAACTATGAACACTGAAGCTTTCTTT; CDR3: CASSQGTTMNTEAFF
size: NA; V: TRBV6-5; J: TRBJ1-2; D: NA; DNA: TGTGCCAGCAGTTCTCCGACGGACGATGGCTACACCTTC; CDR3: CASSSPTDDGYTF
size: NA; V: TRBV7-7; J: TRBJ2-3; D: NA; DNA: TGTGCCAGCAGCTTAGCGGGGGGGCGGTTCGATACGCAGTATTTT; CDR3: CASSLAGGRFDTQYF
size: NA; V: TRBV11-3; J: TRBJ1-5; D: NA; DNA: TGTGCCAGCAGCCGGGACTTTAATCAGCCCCAGCATTTT; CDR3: CASSRDFNQPQHF
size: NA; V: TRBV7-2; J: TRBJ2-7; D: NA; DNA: TGTGCCAGCAGCTTCGGGCAGACCTACGAGCAGTACTTC; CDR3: CASSFGQTYEQYF
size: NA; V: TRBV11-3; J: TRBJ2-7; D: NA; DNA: TGTGCCAGCAGTTGGGGCTACGAGCAGTACTTC; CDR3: CASSWGYEQYF
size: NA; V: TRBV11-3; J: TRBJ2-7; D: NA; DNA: TGTGCCAGCAGCCCACACCCGGGACTCCATGTCTACGAGCAGTACTTC; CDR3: CASSPHPGLHVYEQYF
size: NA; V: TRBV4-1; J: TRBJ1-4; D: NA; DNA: TGCGCCAGCAGCCAAGATCAGGGATCTGTGGGCGATGAAAAACTGTTTTTT; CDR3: CASSQDQGSVGDEKLFF
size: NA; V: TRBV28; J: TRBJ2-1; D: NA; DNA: TGTGCCAGCAGTTTGCGAGCGAATGAGCAGTTCTTC; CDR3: CASSLRANEQFF
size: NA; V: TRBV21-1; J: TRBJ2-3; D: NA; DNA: TGTGCCAGCAGCAAAGGGACAGGGGTTACAGATACGCAGTATTTT; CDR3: CASSKGTGVTDTQYF
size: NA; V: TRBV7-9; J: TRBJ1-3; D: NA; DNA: TGTGCCAGCAGCTTAGGAGTCCCCTCTGGAAACACCATATATTTT; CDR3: CASSLGVPSGNTIYF
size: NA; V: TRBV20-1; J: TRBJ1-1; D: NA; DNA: TGCAGTGCTAGAGATAACACTGAAGCTTTCTTT; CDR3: CSARDNTEAFF
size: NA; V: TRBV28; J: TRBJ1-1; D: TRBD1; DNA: TGTGCCAGCAGTTACAGGGGTTGGACTGAAGCTTTCTTT; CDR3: CASSYRGWTEAFF
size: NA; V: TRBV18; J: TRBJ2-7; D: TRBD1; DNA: TGTGCCAGCTCTTCCGGGACAGGGTCCTACGAGCAGTACTTC; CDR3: CASSSGTGSYEQYF
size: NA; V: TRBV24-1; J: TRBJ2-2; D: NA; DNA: TGTGCCACCAGTGACCCGCGCGGGCCGAACACCGGGGAGCTGTTTTTT; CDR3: CATSDPRGPNTGELFF
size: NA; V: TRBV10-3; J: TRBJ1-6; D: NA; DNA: TGTGCCATCAGTGATAGGGGAGCCCCCTATAATTCACCCCTCCACTTT; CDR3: CAISDRGAPYNSPLHF
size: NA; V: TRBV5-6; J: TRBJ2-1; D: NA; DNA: TGTGCCAGCAGCTTAGACCTATACAATGAGCAGTTCTTC; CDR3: CASSLDLYNEQFF
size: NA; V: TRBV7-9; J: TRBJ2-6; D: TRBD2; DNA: TGTGCCAGCAGCCCCTGGGCGGGGGGAACCTCTGGGGCCAACGTCCTGACTTTC; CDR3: CASSPWAGGTSGANVLTF
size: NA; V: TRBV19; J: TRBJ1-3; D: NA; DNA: TGTGCCAGTAGTTCCCAGAGCTCTGGAAACACCATATATTTT; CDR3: CASSSQSSGNTIYF
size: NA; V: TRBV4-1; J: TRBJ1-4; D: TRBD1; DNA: TGCGCCAGCAGCCAGACAGGGCCTAATGAAAAACTGTTTTTT; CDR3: CASSQTGPNEKLFF
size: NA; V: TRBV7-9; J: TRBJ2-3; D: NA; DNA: TGTGCCAGCAGCTTTCTGGACAGCACAGATACGCAGTATTTT; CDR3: CASSFLDSTDTQYF
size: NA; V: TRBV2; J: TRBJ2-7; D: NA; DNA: TGTGCCAGCAGTGACGGATACACCTCCTACGAGCAGTACTTC; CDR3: CASSDGYTSYEQYF
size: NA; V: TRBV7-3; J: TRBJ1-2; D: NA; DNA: TGTGCCAGCAGCTTAACCCCAGCTAACTATGGCTACACCTTC; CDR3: CASSLTPANYGYTF
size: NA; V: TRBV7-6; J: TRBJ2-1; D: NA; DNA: TGTGCCAGCAGCTTAGGGGCACTAGTTAACAATGAGCAGTTCTTC; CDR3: CASSLGALVNNEQFF
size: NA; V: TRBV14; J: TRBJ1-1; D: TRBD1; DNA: TGTGCCAGCAGCCAAGCAACAGGGGTGAACACTGAAGCTTTCTTT; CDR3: CASSQATGVNTEAFF
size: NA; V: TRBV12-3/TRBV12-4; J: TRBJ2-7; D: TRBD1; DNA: TGTGCCAGCAGTTTAAGGGGGCTCTACGAGCAGTACTTC; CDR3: CASSLRGLYEQYF
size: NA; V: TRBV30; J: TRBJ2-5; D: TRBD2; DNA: TGTGCCTGGAGTGTACTTGGACTAGAACAAGAGACCCAGTACTTC; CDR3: CAWSVLGLEQETQYF
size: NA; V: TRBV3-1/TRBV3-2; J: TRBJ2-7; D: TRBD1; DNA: TGTGCCAGCAGCCACACCGGGACAGTCTACGAGCAGTACTTC; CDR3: CASSHTGTVYEQYF
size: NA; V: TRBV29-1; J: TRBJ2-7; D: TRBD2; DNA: TGCAGCGTTGGGAGTGGGACTAGCGGGAGAGCCGAGCAGTACTTC; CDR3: CSVGSGTSGRAEQYF
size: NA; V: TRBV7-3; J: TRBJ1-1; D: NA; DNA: TGTGCCAGCAGCGAAAGACAGTGGAGGGTCACTGAAGCTTTCTTT; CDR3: CASSERQWRVTEAFF